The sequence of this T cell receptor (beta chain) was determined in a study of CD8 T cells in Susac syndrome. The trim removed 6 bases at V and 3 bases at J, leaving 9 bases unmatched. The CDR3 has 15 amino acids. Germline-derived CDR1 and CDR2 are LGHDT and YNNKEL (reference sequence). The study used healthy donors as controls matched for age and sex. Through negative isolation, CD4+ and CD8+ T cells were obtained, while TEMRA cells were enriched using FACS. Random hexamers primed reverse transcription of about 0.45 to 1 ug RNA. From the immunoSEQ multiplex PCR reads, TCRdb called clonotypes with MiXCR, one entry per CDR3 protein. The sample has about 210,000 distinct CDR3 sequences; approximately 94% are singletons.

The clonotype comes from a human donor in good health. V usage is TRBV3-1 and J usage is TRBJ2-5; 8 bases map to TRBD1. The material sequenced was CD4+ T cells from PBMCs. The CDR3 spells CASRLPGGEKETQYF. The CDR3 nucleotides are TGTGCCAGCAGGCTCCCAGGGGGCGAAAAAGAGACCCAGTACTTC.